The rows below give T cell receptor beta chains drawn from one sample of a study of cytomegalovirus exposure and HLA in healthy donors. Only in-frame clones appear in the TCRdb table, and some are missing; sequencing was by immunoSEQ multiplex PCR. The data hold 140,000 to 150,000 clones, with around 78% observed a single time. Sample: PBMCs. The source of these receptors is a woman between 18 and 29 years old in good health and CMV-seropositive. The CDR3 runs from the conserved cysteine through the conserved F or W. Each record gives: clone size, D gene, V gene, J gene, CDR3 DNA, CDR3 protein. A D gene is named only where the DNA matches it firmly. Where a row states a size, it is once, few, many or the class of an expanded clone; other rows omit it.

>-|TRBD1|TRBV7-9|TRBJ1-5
TGTGCCAGCAGCTTAGTAGGGGGACAGTCCAATCAGCCCCAGCATTTT
CASSLVGGQSNQPQHF
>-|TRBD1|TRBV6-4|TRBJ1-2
TGTGCCAGCAGTGACACCAAAAGACAGGGAGGAACGGTGGGCTACACCTTC
CASSDTKRQGGTVGYTF
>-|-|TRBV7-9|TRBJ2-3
TGTGCCAGCAGCTTAGGTCAGGTCACAGATACGCAGTATTTT
CASSLGQVTDTQYF
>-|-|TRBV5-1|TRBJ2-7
TGCGCCAGCAGCTCCCAAGAAATGACAGGAAACTACGAGCAGTACTTC
CASSSQEMTGNYEQYF
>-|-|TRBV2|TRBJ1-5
TGTGCCAGCAGTGACCCCCTTGGGGCAGGCCAGCCCCAGCATTTT
CASSDPLGAGQPQHF
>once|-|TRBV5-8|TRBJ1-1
TGTGCCAGCAGCTTGGAAGGGACACTAAACACTGAAGCTTTCTTT
CASSLEGTLNTEAFF
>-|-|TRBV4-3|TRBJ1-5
TGCGCCAGCAGCCCGACAGGTAGCAGCAATCAGCCCCAGCATTTT
CASSPTGSSNQPQHF
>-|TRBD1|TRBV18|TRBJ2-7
TGTGCCAGCTCACCGACAGGGCAGCCCGTTGGGATTTACGAGCAGTACTTC
CASSPTGQPVGIYEQYF
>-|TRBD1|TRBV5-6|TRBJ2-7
TGTGCCAGCAGCGTCCCGACAGGGACGGTGGACGAGCAGTACTTC
CASSVPTGTVDEQYF
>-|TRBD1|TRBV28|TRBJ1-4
TGTGCCAGCAGTCCAGGGACAGGGAATGAAAAACTGTTTTTT
CASSPGTGNEKLFF
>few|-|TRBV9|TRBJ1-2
TGTGCCAGCAGCTCCATCCAGGGTGCGTCTAACTATGGCTACACCTTC
CASSSIQGASNYGYTF
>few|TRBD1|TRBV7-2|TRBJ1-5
TGTGCCAGCAGTCTCACGGACAGGGGTAGCAATCAGCCCCAGCATTTT
CASSLTDRGSNQPQHF
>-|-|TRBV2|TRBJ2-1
TGTGCCAGCAGTGACAGGGCTCTCTACAATGAGCAGTTCTTC
CASSDRALYNEQFF
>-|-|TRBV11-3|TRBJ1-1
TGTGCCAGCAGCCAAACAAGGAACACTGAAGCTTTCTTT
CASSQTRNTEAFF
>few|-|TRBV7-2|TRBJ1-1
TGTGCCAGCAGCTTAGATTCAGGAAGCCCCGGGGAGGCTTTCTTT
CASSLDSGSPGEAFF
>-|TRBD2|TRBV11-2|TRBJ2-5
TGTGCCAGCAGCTCCAGAGGTAGCGGGGGAAACAGCGAGACCCAGTACTTC
CASSSRGSGGNSETQYF
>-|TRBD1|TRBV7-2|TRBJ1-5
TGTGCCAGCAGCTTTAACAGGGGAGGAGATCAGCCCCAGCATTTT
CASSFNRGGDQPQHF
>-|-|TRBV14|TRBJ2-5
TGTGCCAGCAGCCAAGCGAGGCCTTATCAAGAGACCCAGTACTTC
CASSQARPYQETQYF
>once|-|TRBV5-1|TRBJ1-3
TGCGCCAGCAGCTTGGGACAGGCAGCTGGAAACACCATATATTTT
CASSLGQAAGNTIYF
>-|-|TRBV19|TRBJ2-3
TGTGCCAGTAATGACAGCCCTAGCACAGATACGCAGTATTTT
CASNDSPSTDTQYF
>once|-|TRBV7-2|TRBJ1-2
TGTGCCAGCGGATGGGGAAGGACAACCAACCCCTCTAGCTATGGCTACACCTTC
CASGWGRTTNPSSYGYTF
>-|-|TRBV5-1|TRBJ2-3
TGCGCCAGCAGCTCCTCTGGACGGACTAGCACAGATACGCAGTATTTT
CASSSSGRTSTDTQYF
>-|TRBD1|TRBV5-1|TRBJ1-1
TGCGCCAGCAGCTCCCACAGGGGACCAACTGAAGCTTTCTTT
CASSSHRGPTEAFF
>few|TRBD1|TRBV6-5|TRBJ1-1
TGTGCCAGCAGCCTACACAGGGGGCGTGGGACTGAAGCTTTCTTT
CASSLHRGRGTEAFF
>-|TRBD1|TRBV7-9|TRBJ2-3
TGTGCCAGCAGCCCCGACAGGGCATATAGCACAGATACGCAGTATTTT
CASSPDRAYSTDTQYF
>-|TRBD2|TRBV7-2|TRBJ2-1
TGTGCCAGCAGTCCCCCTTCGGCAGCGGGGATTTATGAGCAGTTCTTC
CASSPPSAAGIYEQFF
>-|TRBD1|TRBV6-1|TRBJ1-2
TGTGCCAGCAGTGAAGTGGTAGGGGGCGGTTATGGCTACACCTTC
CASSEVVGGGYGYTF